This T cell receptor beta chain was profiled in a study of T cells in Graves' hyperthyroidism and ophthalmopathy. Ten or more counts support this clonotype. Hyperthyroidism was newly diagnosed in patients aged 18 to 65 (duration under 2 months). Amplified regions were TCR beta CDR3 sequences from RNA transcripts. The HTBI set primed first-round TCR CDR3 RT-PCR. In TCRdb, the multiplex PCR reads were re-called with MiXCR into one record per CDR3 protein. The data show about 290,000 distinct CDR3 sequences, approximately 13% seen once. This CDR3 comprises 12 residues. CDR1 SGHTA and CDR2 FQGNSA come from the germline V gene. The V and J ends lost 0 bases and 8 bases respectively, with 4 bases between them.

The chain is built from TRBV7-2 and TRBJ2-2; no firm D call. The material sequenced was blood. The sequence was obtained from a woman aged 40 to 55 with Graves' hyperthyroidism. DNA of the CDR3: TGTGCCAGCAGCTTAGCGGAGGGGGAGCTGTTTTTT. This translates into CASSLAEGELFF.